The TCR beta chain described here comes from a study of blood T cell repertoires in COVID-19 (dated by TCRdb to the early 2020s). Regarding the complete study: Collaborator samples came from the United States, Italy and Spain and covered acute and convalescent phases of COVID-19. Nearly every sample came with metadata listing a de-identified subject ID, COVID-19 status, age in years and sex. Deeply sampled blood TCRbeta repertoires from subjects exposed to, actively infected with, or recovered from COVID-19 were included in the dataset. Where available, HLA class I and class II types were taken from metadata supplied by the sample provider and were not determined by assay-based typing. The repertoires were released in a freely available public database intended as a resource for research on the immune response to SARS-CoV-2. The material from the prospective study consisted of cDNA or gDNA derived from T cells, B-cell-depleted T cells, or PBMCs. Samples came from the ongoing ImmuneRACE study (first 160 participants) plus 1,254 subjects from 6 global collaborators. The study at large found these results: The amount of clinical and demographic metadata varied by source and participant and was provided uncurated.

Each collaborating institution followed its own protocols to collect whole blood in K2EDTA tubes. For TCRbeta analysis, collaborator samples were shipped as frozen whole blood, as isolated PBMCs, or as DNA extracted from either sample type. This clone came up a few times. Its specific antigen is unknown. No much larger clone is present one base from it, and per-base qualities are unavailable. TCRbeta CDR3 regions were amplified from genomic DNA using the immunoSEQ Assay, a bias-controlled multiplex PCR. The study's processing was this. Within the assay, amplification of reference gene primers was used to estimate how many nucleated cells each sample contained. To quantify the absolute abundance of each unique TCRbeta CDR3 rearrangement, sequence reads were collapsed and filtered. For each sample, productive Simpson clonality was calculated as the square root of Simpson's diversity index across productive rearrangements. TCRdb retrieved this table from immuneACCESS and kept in-frame rearrangements only. Not all clones are present; in checked studies, unresolved V genes account for under half, and no reason is known for the remainder. D and trimming were read from the DNA, whereas the V and J calls and clone size are those reported in that table. Here the sample has over 75,000 clones; 80% occur a single time. Clones ranked in the top ten supply about 9.3% of the sample.

Via the germline V gene, CDR1 is SGDLS and CDR2 YYNGEE. Counted from cysteine to phenylalanine, this CDR3 has 14 amino acids. The entry retains the CDR3 DNA only, 42 bases that are in frame from base 1. Trimming leaves V shorter by 5 bases and J shorter by 6 bases, with the junction holding 5 bases beyond the gene matches. This chain joins TRBV9 to TRBJ1-1, and TRBD1 matches 12 of the central bases. Sequenced: peripheral blood. The receptor's source is a woman in her seventies with acute or convalescent COVID-19. The CDR3 in this case is CASSPWDRGPEAFF. The DNA sequence follows: TGTGCCAGCAGTCCCTGGGACAGGGGGCCTGAAGCTTTCTTT.